These T cell receptor beta chains were read from a single sample in a study of vaccination effects on CD4 cells after COVID-19. Sequencing used immunoSEQ multiplex PCR; TCRdb keeps in-frame clones, though not all of them. The data hold approximately 28,000 clones, with roughly 80% observed a single time. Their target antigens are unknown. Sequenced here: CD4+ T cells from PBMCs cultured with SARS-CoV-2 spike peptides, sampled after COVID-19 vaccination. The receptors stem from a human donor who received a COVID-19 vaccine. Some clones in this sample may be carry-over from other donors' samples. Both conserved end residues are part of each CDR3. The D gene is left open where the match is weak. Size values are once, few and many counts, or a class for expanded clones, and some rows have none.

cdr3_nt cdr3_aa v_call d_call j_call clone_size
TGTGCCTGGAGTACGGACAGCTATCAGCCCCAGCATTTT CAWSTDSYQPQHF TRBV30 . TRBJ1-5 .
TGTGCCAGCTCACAGGACAGGATCGTGAAAGAGACCCAGTACTTC CASSQDRIVKETQYF TRBV18 TRBD1 TRBJ2-5 .
TGTGCCACCAGTGCCCGAGGGGGGGGCGAAACTGAAGCTTTCTTT CATSARGGGETEAFF TRBV24-1 . TRBJ1-1 .
TGTGCCAGCAGCTTATTTTCAGGGGCTCCTGGGGCCAACGTCCTGACTTTC CASSLFSGAPGANVLTF TRBV7-3 . TRBJ2-6 .
TGTGCCAGCAGTGAAAATGGGGCCCAGCTCTATGGCTACACCTTC CASSENGAQLYGYTF TRBV6-1 . TRBJ1-2 .
TGCGCCAGCAGCTTGGAGGGTCTGGCCACAGATACGCAGTATTTT CASSLEGLATDTQYF TRBV5-1 . TRBJ2-3 .
TGTGCCAGCAGTCCCCAGGACAGATCCAATTCACCCCTCCACTTT CASSPQDRSNSPLHF TRBV28 . TRBJ1-6 .
TGCGCCAGCAGCTTGACGGGGCTAAACACTGAAGCTTTCTTT CASSLTGLNTEAFF TRBV5-1 . TRBJ1-1 .
TGTGCCAGCAGCTTAGGACGGGGGGGCGGGAATGAGCAGTTCTTC CASSLGRGGGNEQFF TRBV7-9 TRBD2 TRBJ2-1 .
TGTGCCAGCAGTTACGAGCGGGGGTACAAAAACATTCAGTACTTC CASSYERGYKNIQYF TRBV6-5 TRBD2 TRBJ2-4 .
TGTGCCAGCAGCGTAGACCAGGCAAACATTCAGTACTTC CASSVDQANIQYF TRBV9 . TRBJ2-4 .
TGTGCCTGGACCCCGGGACAGATTAATTCACCCCTCCACTTT CAWTPGQINSPLHF TRBV30 TRBD1 TRBJ1-6 .
TGTGCCAGCAGTTTAGGACACCAAGAAAAACTGTTTTTT CASSLGHQEKLFF TRBV12-3/TRBV12-4 . TRBJ1-4 .
TGTGCCAGCAGCGAGCGAGCGGACTCTAAAGAGACCCAGTACTTC CASSERADSKETQYF TRBV7-9 . TRBJ2-5 .
TGTGCTAGTGGTTTTAGGTGGACTGAAGCTTTCTTT CASGFRWTEAFF TRBV12-5 . TRBJ1-1 .
TGTGCTAGTGGTTTGGGGACAAGCACAGATACGCAGTATTTT CASGLGTSTDTQYF TRBV12-5 . TRBJ2-3 .
TGCGCCAGCGAGCGCACCGGACAGGGGGTTGGCTACACCTTC CASERTGQGVGYTF TRBV5-1 TRBD1 TRBJ1-2 .
TGTGCCACCAGCCGCGGACAGGGCGTTGGTGAGCAGTTCTTC CATSRGQGVGEQFF TRBV15 TRBD1 TRBJ2-1 .
TGTGCCAGCAGCCGCGGGTCTCCCCCGGGGGAGCTGTTTTTT CASSRGSPPGELFF TRBV7-8 . TRBJ2-2 few
TGTGCCAGCAGGGGGGGGCCCCGACCAGATACGCAGTATTTT CASRGGPRPDTQYF TRBV19 . TRBJ2-3 .
TGTGCCAGCAGATTAACAGGGTGGGATACGCAGTATTTT CASRLTGWDTQYF TRBV6-5 . TRBJ2-3 .
TGTGCCAGCAGCAACGGACAATTGCTGTTTTTT CASSNGQLLFF TRBV12-3/TRBV12-4 . TRBJ1-4 medium-sized
TGCGCCAGCAGCCAAGGTAGGGCAAGGGCGGACAATGAGCAGTTCTTC CASSQGRARADNEQFF TRBV4-1 . TRBJ2-1 .
TGCGCCAGCAGTATCGCAGATCCGAGGGTCACTGAAGCTTTCTTT CASSIADPRVTEAFF TRBV5-1 . TRBJ1-1 .
TGCAGTGCTAGTACATACAGGGGAATCTGGACTGAAGCTTTCTTT CSASTYRGIWTEAFF TRBV20-1 TRBD1 TRBJ1-1 .
TGTGCCAGCAGCCAAGGGACTAGCGGGGAGGAGACCCAGTACTTC CASSQGTSGEETQYF TRBV3-1/TRBV3-2 TRBD2 TRBJ2-5 .
TGTGCCAGCAGTCGCCGGGACAGGGGGACGAATGAGCAGTTCTTC CASSRRDRGTNEQFF TRBV25-1 TRBD1 TRBJ2-1 .
TGTGCCAGCAGCTGGGGGAGCTCTGGAAACACCATATATTTT CASSWGSSGNTIYF TRBV7-2 . TRBJ1-3 .
TGTGCCAGCAGTCCACCAGAGCGGGGCGGCTACACCTTC CASSPPERGGYTF TRBV28 . TRBJ1-2 .
TGTGCCAGCAGAAAAGGGGGGGCTACCTACAATGAGCAGTTCTTC CASRKGGATYNEQFF TRBV7-2 . TRBJ2-1 .
TGTGCCAGCAGCGTCTCACCGGGACTAGCGGGGGGCGGGGCAGATACGCAGTATTTT CASSVSPGLAGGGADTQYF TRBV7-2 TRBD2 TRBJ2-3 once
TGTGCCAGAAGGGGACATCCCAGCGGGCCCTCTGGGGCCAACGTCCTGACTTTC CARRGHPSGPSGANVLTF TRBV2 . TRBJ2-6 medium-sized
TGTGCCTGGAGTGTAAGTGTGAGCTATGGCTACACCTTC CAWSVSVSYGYTF TRBV30 . TRBJ1-2 .
TGTGCCAGTAGTTCGAACGGGGTGAACACCGGGGAGCTGTTTTTT CASSSNGVNTGELFF TRBV19 . TRBJ2-2 .
TGTGCCACCGAAAGCGGGGGGGCCGCAGATACGCAGTATTTT CATESGGAADTQYF TRBV19 TRBD2 TRBJ2-3 once
TGCGCCAGCTCCATTGAGGGGGCTGGGGCCAACGTCCTGACTTTC CASSIEGAGANVLTF TRBV5-1 . TRBJ2-6 .
TGTGCCAGCAGTGGGTCTAGCGGGGTCACCGGGGAGCTGTTTTTT CASSGSSGVTGELFF TRBV25-1 TRBD2 TRBJ2-2 .
TGTGCCAGCAGTTTTTCCGCGGGGGGTTTTGGCTACACCTTC CASSFSAGGFGYTF TRBV28 . TRBJ1-2 .
TGTGCCAGCAGCTTAGTACGCAACACAGATACGCAGTATTTT CASSLVRNTDTQYF TRBV7-2 . TRBJ2-3 .
TGTGCCAGCAGCTTGGACGGAGAAGAGACCCAGTACTTC CASSLDGEETQYF TRBV5-8 . TRBJ2-5 .
TGTGCCAGCAGCCCGAGAGCCGGTAACTATGGCTACACCTTC CASSPRAGNYGYTF TRBV7-2 . TRBJ1-2 .
TGTGCCAGCAGTCCGGGGGCGTATAGCAATCAGCCCCAGCATTTT CASSPGAYSNQPQHF TRBV6-2/TRBV6-3 . TRBJ1-5 few
TGTGCCAGCCGCACTGCAGGACTGTACTATGGCTACACCTTC CASRTAGLYYGYTF TRBV2 . TRBJ1-2 medium-sized
TGTGCCAGTAGTATTCAGTTAACCGGCAATCAGCCCCAGCATTTT CASSIQLTGNQPQHF TRBV19 . TRBJ1-5 few
TGCAGTGCTAAGATGGGGCATGGCTACACCTTC CSAKMGHGYTF TRBV20-1 . TRBJ1-2 .
TGTGCCAGCAGCGTAGGCCAGGGCAAGGGCTACACCTTC CASSVGQGKGYTF TRBV9 . TRBJ1-2 .
TGTGCCAGCAGACTCCATCCCTCTAGCGGGGGGGCCTCCGGGGAGCTGTTTTTT CASRLHPSSGGASGELFF TRBV3-1/TRBV3-2 TRBD2 TRBJ2-2 .